This is a list of T cell receptor beta chains from one sample in a study of T-cell reconstitution after alpha-beta-depleted transplantation in children. Each CDR3 protein is one row after TCRdb ran MiXCR on the PCR reads. The sample holds hundreds of thousands of distinct CDR3 sequences; around 17% are singletons and the top ten take approximately 1%. The sequenced sample was PBMCs from the stem cell graft donor, obtained from the stem cell graft. These receptors were obtained from a human donor who donated a stem cell graft to a child with acute myeloid leukemia. CDR3s include the opening cysteine and the closing phenylalanine or tryptophan. Clone size, where shown, is once, few, many, or a class for clones that have expanded.

j_call,clone_size,v_call,cdr3_aa
TRBJ2-1,-,TRBV24-1,CATSDFRLASVNEQFF
TRBJ2-2,-,TRBV27,CASKVTGGFSGELFF
TRBJ1-2,few,TRBV28,CASSFKGPYNYGYTF
TRBJ1-1,-,TRBV7-2,CASRWGLNTEAFF
TRBJ2-5,many,TRBV15,CATSSDPGPQETQYF
TRBJ2-7,-,TRBV6-2/TRBV6-3,CASSSQILAVSYEQYF
TRBJ1-5,-,TRBV12-3/TRBV12-4,CASSFDRGSNQPQHF
TRBJ1-2,many,TRBV20-1,CSARFAYGYTF
TRBJ2-5,many,TRBV7-2,CASSSRGSQETQYF
TRBJ1-2,many,TRBV15,CATRADGRNYGYTF
TRBJ2-2,few,TRBV10-3,CAISDGGDTGELFF
TRBJ1-1,few,TRBV12-5,CASGLAQNTEAFF
TRBJ1-6,-,TRBV7-2,CASSSRQDNSPLHF
TRBJ1-2,few,TRBV5-1,CASSLDGSGARANYTF
TRBJ2-1,-,TRBV5-1,CASSLRGDRIDNEQFF
TRBJ2-3,few,TRBV7-2,CASSPLRLAGGGTDTQYF
TRBJ2-1,-,TRBV11-2,CASSLGGGAVGEQFF